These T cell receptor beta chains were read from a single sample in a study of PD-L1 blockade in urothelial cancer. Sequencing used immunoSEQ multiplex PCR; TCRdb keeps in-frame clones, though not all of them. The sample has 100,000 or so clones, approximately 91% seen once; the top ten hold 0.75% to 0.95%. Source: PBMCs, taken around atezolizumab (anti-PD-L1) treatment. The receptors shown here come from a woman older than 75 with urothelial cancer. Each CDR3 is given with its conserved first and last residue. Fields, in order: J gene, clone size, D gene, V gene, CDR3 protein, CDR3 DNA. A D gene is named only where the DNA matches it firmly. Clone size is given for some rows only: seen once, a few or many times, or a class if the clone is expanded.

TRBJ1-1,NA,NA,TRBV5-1,CASSLISLVGGTEAFF,TGCGCCAGCAGCTTGATATCGTTGGTGGGGGGAACTGAAGCTTTCTTT
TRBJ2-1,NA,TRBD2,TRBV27,CASSPGGGAYNEQFF,TGTGCCAGCAGCCCCGGGGGAGGGGCCTACAATGAGCAGTTCTTC
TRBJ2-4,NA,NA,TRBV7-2,CASSLDGRGSIQYF,TGTGCCAGCAGCTTAGATGGACGGGGGAGCATTCAGTACTTC
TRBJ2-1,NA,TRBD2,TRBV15,CATNGGELGEQFF,TGTGCCACCAACGGGGGGGAGCTGGGTGAGCAGTTCTTC
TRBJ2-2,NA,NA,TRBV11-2,CASSLVVGELFF,TGTGCCAGCAGCTTAGTAGTCGGGGAGCTGTTTTTT
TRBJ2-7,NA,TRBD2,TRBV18,CASSPGLAYEQYF,TGTGCCAGCTCACCGGGACTAGCGTACGAGCAGTACTTC
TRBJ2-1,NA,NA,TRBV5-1,CASSLVPTTYNEQFF,TGCGCCAGCAGCTTGGTACCGACTACCTACAATGAGCAGTTCTTC
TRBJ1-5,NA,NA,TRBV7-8,CASSLAGRGNQPQHF,TGTGCCAGCAGCTTAGCGGGGCGGGGGAATCAGCCCCAGCATTTT
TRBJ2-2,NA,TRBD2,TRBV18,CASSPGTTRSGELFF,TGTGCCAGCTCACCAGGGACTACGAGGTCCGGGGAGCTGTTTTTT
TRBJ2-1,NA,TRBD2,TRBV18,CASSPGSGRAGEQFF,TGTGCCAGCTCACCGGGAAGCGGGAGGGCTGGTGAGCAGTTCTTC
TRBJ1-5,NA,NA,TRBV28,CASRPTGPVGQPQHF,TGTGCCAGCAGGCCTACAGGCCCTGTGGGTCAGCCCCAGCATTTT
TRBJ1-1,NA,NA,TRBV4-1,CASSQSAGLMNTEAFF,TGCGCCAGCAGCCAATCGGCGGGGCTCATGAACACTGAAGCTTTCTTT
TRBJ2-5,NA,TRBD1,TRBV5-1,CASSLGTGGQETQYF,TGCGCCAGCAGCTTGGGTACAGGGGGGCAAGAGACCCAGTACTTC
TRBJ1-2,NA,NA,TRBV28,CASSFNVVGVANYGYTF,TGTGCCAGCAGTTTTAATGTGGTAGGAGTAGCTAACTATGGCTACACCTTC
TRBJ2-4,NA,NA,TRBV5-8,CASRRRDFQYF,TGTGCCAGCAGACGCCGGGACTTTCAGTACTTC
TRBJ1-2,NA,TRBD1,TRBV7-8,CASSPARTGSTYGYTF,TGTGCCAGCAGCCCCGCGAGGACAGGAAGCACCTATGGCTACACCTTC
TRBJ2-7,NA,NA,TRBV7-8,CASSPSRIFYEQYF,TGTGCCAGCAGCCCTAGTAGGATCTTCTACGAGCAGTACTTC
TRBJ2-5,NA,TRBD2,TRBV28,CASSLSGLVGTQYF,TGTGCCAGCAGTTTGTCGGGACTAGTGGGGACCCAGTACTTC
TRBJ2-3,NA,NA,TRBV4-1,CASSQFGQNTDTQYF,TGCGCCAGCAGCCAATTCGGACAGAACACAGATACGCAGTATTTT
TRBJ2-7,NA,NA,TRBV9,CASSVDLGPYEQYF,TGTGCCAGCAGCGTAGATCTTGGCCCCTACGAGCAGTACTTC
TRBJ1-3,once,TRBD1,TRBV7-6,CASSSYRGTGGNTIYF,TGTGCCAGCAGCTCTTACAGGGGAACGGGGGGAAACACCATATATTTT
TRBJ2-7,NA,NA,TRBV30,CAWRKGGEGRREQYF,TGTGCCTGGAGAAAGGGGGGGGAGGGCCGAAGGGAGCAGTACTTC
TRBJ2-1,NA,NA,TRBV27,CASSLLLGRNNEQFF,TGTGCCAGCAGTTTGTTACTAGGGCGAAACAATGAGCAGTTCTTC
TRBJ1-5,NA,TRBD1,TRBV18,CASSPGQGAQPQHF,TGTGCCAGCTCACCGGGACAGGGAGCTCAGCCCCAGCATTTT
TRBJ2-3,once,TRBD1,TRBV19,CASSNRDRGGDTQYF,TGTGCCAGTAGTAACCGGGACAGGGGTGGAGATACGCAGTATTTT
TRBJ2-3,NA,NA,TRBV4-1,CASSQGGNTGDTQYF,TGCGCCAGCAGCCAAGGAGGGAATACGGGGGATACGCAGTATTTT
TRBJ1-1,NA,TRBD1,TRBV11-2,CASSLASTTGQKAFF,TGTGCCAGCAGCTTAGCCTCTACGACGGGACAGAAAGCTTTCTTT
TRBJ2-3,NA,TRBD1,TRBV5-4,CASSPVWVGDRGTDTQYF,TGTGCCAGCAGCCCGGTATGGGTTGGGGACAGGGGCACAGATACGCAGTATTTT
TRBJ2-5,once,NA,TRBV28,CASNTVETQYF,TGTGCCAGCAATACGGTGGAGACCCAGTACTTC
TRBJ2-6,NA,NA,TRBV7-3,CASSLTGISGANVLTF,TGTGCCAGCAGCTTAACCGGGATCTCTGGGGCCAACGTCCTGACTTTC
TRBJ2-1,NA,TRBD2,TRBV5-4,CASSSETSSSEQFF,TGTGCCAGCAGCTCGGAGACTAGCTCGAGTGAGCAGTTCTTC
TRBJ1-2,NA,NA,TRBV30,CACLLGRGYGYTF,TGTGCCTGCCTCCTCGGCAGGGGTTATGGCTACACCTTC
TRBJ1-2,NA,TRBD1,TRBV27,CASGLTGGIYGYTF,TGTGCCAGCGGATTGACAGGGGGCATCTATGGCTACACCTTC
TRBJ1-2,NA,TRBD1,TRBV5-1,CASSLGFRDRGFYGYTF,TGCGCCAGCAGCTTGGGGTTTCGGGACAGGGGGTTCTATGGCTACACCTTC
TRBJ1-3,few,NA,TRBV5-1,CASSSGQGNTIYF,TGCGCCAGCAGCTCAGGACAGGGAAACACCATATATTTT
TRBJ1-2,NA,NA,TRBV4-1,CASSQEATTNYGYTF,TGCGCCAGCAGCCAAGAGGCAACGACTAACTATGGCTACACCTTC
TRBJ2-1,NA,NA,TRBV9,CASSVEAAPYNEQFF,TGTGCCAGCAGCGTAGAAGCGGCTCCGTACAATGAGCAGTTCTTC